What follows are 18 T cell receptor beta chains derived from one specimen sequenced in a study of metastatic and nonmetastatic thyroid tumors. All patients were treatment-naive before thyroid surgery. TCRdb recomputed clones from the PCR reads via MiXCR. The sample holds around 18,000 clones, 34% seen once. What was sequenced was tumor tissue. The receptors derive from a female donor with papillary thyroid cancer or a benign thyroid nodule (not recorded which). Some clones in this sample may be carry-over from other donors' samples.

V gene TRBV6-1 combines with J gene TRBJ2-1; 9 bases line up with TRBD1. Germline assignment: CDR1 MNHNS and CDR2 SASEGT. Trimming at V came to 0 bases and at J to 3 bases, leaving 6 bases not matched to a gene. CDR3 length equals 17 residues. The CDR3 protein is CASSEAAATGGYNEQFF. CDR3 nucleotide sequence: TGTGCCAGCAGTGAAGCCGCAGCGACAGGGGGCTACAATGAGCAGTTCTTC.

This clone was observed a few times. The chain employs TRBV6-1 and TRBJ1-5; 7 positions agree with TRBD1. Germline CDR1 reads MNHNS; CDR2 reads SASEGT. V lost 6 bases and J lost 1; bases outside the gene matches: 9. This CDR3 is 16 amino acids long. Here the CDR3 DNA reads TGTGCCAGCAGCCCCAGGGGGGCGGGCAGCAATCAGCCCCAGCATTTT. Translating gives CASSPRGAGSNQPQHF.

The V and J genes are TRBV7-9 and TRBJ1-1; TRBD1 might be the D (6 bases). The CDR3 sequence is 14 residues long. Germline loops: CDR1 SEHNR, CDR2 FQNEAQ (reference sequence). The germline V and J ends were trimmed by 5 bases and 0 bases, with 10 bases remaining between them. In DNA, the CDR3 is TGTGCCAGCAGCCCGCAGGGGATGAACACTGAAGCTTTCTTT. It is translated as CASSPQGMNTEAFF.

The rearrangement links TRBV27 to TRBJ1-1; no firm D call. The V and J ends lost 2 bases and 4 bases respectively, with 8 bases between them. Germline CDR1 reads MNHEY; CDR2 reads SMNVEV (reference sequence). The CDR3 runs to 13 residues. The CDR3, as DNA: TGTGCCAGCAGTTTAAAGGGTAGCACTGAAGCTTTCTTT. This codes for CASSLKGSTEAFF.

This clone occurred a few times. J is TRBJ1-1 and V is TRBV28, with D uncertain. Looked up from germline, CDR1 is MDHEN and CDR2 is SYDVKM. Trimming took off 2 bases at V and 4 bases at J, with 14 bases between the two ends. The CDR3 runs 15 residues. The CDR3 sequence is CASSLVGAIGTEAFF. CDR3 in DNA: TGTGCCAGCAGTTTAGTTGGAGCGATTGGCACTGAAGCTTTCTTT.

In its sample, this clone was seen once. The chain combines TRBV2 with TRBJ2-7, with 16 bases matching TRBD2. The CDR3 is 17 residues long. Trimming removed 4 bases from V and 2 bases from J; junction bases left unmatched: 5. Germline values: CDR1 SNHLY, CDR2 FYNNEI. The CDR3 DNA sequence: TGTGCCAGCAGTGGGGGACTAGCGGGAGGGAAACCCTACGAGCAGTACTTC. Translating gives CASSGGLAGGKPYEQYF.

The rearrangement links TRBV11-2 to TRBJ2-7; tentative D call: TRBD1 (5 bases). The CDR3 loop spans 14 amino acids. Germline lookup yields CDR1 SGHAT and CDR2 FQNNGV. Trimming removed 5 bases from V and 3 bases from J, with 14 bases in between. The CDR3 region is CASSGQLGLYEQYF. As DNA, the CDR3 is TGTGCCAGCAGCGGGCAATTGGGGCTCTACGAGCAGTACTTC.

This clone was seen a handful of times. The rearrangement uses TRBV6-1 and TRBJ1-4; 9 nucleotides agree with TRBD1. The germline gives CDR1 MNHNS, CDR2 SASEGT. V trimming: 7 bases; J trimming: 8 bases; junction bases outside the gene matches: 8. The CDR3 runs 14 residues. Written as DNA, the CDR3 is TGTGCCAGCAAGGTCGACAGGGGGAACGAAAAACTGTTTTTT. Protein: CASKVDRGNEKLFF.

The J gene is TRBJ1-3, the V gene TRBV19, with D perhaps TRBD1 (5 bases). The CDR3 length is 14 residues. V was trimmed by 5 bases and J by 3 bases, leaving 11 bases between them. Germline V gene lookup returns CDR1 LNHDA and CDR2 SQIVND (reference sequence). CDR3: CASSSQGLGNTIYF. The CDR3 nucleotides read TGTGCCAGTAGTTCCCAGGGACTTGGAAACACCATATATTTT.

The rearrangement joins TRBV11-3 to TRBJ2-3; D possibly corresponds to TRBD2 (6 bases). The V and J ends lost 8 bases and 0 bases respectively, with 12 bases between them. Germline-derived CDR1 and CDR2 are SGHNT and YENEEA. This CDR3 has 14 amino acids. The CDR3 loop is CASGPGTSTDTQYF. As DNA, the CDR3 is TGTGCCAGCGGTCCAGGGACTAGCACAGATACGCAGTATTTT.

The genes are TRBV10-1 and TRBJ2-5; D might be TRBD1 or TRBD2, each matching 5 bases. CDR1 WNHNN and CDR2 SYGVQD come from the germline V gene (reference sequence). The CDR3 is made up of 16 amino acids. V dropped 2 bases and J dropped 2 bases, with 15 bases sitting between them. CDR3 DNA sequence: TGCGCCAGCAGTGAGGCCGTCGGGGCAGGGCAAGAGACCCAGTACTTC. Protein: CASSEAVGAGQETQYF.

The V call is TRBV20-1, the J call TRBJ2-7; D remains unclear. Germline V gene data show CDR1 as DFQATT and CDR2 as SNEGSKA (reference sequence). The CDR3 is made up of 13 amino acids. V was cut by 1 base and J by 3 bases, with 10 bases left in between. CDR3 region: CSARGPTVYEQYF. Here the CDR3 DNA reads TGCAGTGCTAGAGGGCCCACCGTCTACGAGCAGTACTTC.

CDR3 sequence (DNA): TGCAGTGCTACCCTGTTGGGACTAGCGGACAATGAGCAGTTCTTC. Protein: CSATLLGLADNEQFF. The J gene is TRBJ2-1, the V gene TRBV20-1; TRBD2 agrees at 11 bases. This CDR3 region has 15 residues. V dropped 4 bases and J dropped 5; count of bases not matched to a gene: 7. CDR1 is DFQATT and CDR2 is SNEGSKA in the germline V gene (reference sequence).

The V call is TRBV20-1, the J call TRBJ2-3; 7 positions agree with TRBD2. CDR3 length: 15 residues. With V trimmed by 5 bases and J by 3 bases, 11 bases remained unmatched. Per germline, CDR1 DFQATT and CDR2 SNEGSKA (reference sequence). The CDR3 is CSAPRGGSETDTQYF. In DNA form, the CDR3 reads TGCAGTGCTCCCCGGGGCGGGAGTGAGACAGATACGCAGTATTTT.

The rearrangement uses TRBV7-2 and TRBJ2-3, with 10 nucleotides matching TRBD2. The V gene's germline CDR1 is SGHTA and CDR2 FQGNSA. J gave up 6 bases and V 3 bases, and 18 bases lay outside the gene matches. CDR3 length: 19 residues. The CDR3 region is CASSFPHLDSGGRADTQYF. The CDR3 DNA reads as TGTGCCAGCAGCTTCCCCCACCTGGATAGCGGGGGGCGGGCTGATACGCAGTATTTT.

This clone was counted a few times. At one end, the junction sequence differs from germline, possibly due to a read error. In DNA, the CDR3 is TGTTCCACCAGTACCCCGGGACTAGAAAACTACAATGAGCAGTTCTTC. Amino acids: CSTSTPGLENYNEQFF. The gene calls are TRBV24-1 and TRBJ2-1; 8 nucleotides align to TRBD2. Germline V gene sequence: CDR1 KGHDR, CDR2 SFDVKD. The CDR3 is made up of 16 amino acids.

The V call is TRBV28, the J call TRBJ1-5; 7 bases are a match to TRBD1. V lost 6 bases and J lost 0; bases outside the gene matches: 14. Germline CDR1 reads MDHEN; CDR2 reads SYDVKM. This CDR3 is built from 18 residues. CDR3 nucleotides: TGTGCCAGCAGCTCGGTTGGGACAGACTTTTATAGCAATCAGCCCCAGCATTTT. Its translation: CASSSVGTDFYSNQPQHF.

The chain joins TRBV6-1 to TRBJ1-6, with 9 bases that match TRBD1. Germline V gene sequence: CDR1 MNHNS, CDR2 SASEGT. CDR3 size: 15 residues. J gave up 8 bases and V 4 bases, and 6 bases lay outside the gene matches. The CDR3 region has the DNA TGTGCCAGCAGTGGGACGGACAGGGGTTATTCACCCCTCCACTTT. Translated: CASSGTDRGYSPLHF.